A selection of T cell receptor beta chains follows, all from one sample in a study of blood T cell repertoires in COVID-19. TCRdb's copy holds only in-frame clones and misses some; the assay was immunoSEQ multiplex PCR. The data show fewer than 250,000 clones, approximately 84% seen once. The specimen was peripheral blood. The receptors derive from a man aged 50-59 years with acute or convalescent COVID-19. The CDR3 runs from the conserved cysteine through the conserved F or W. The order of the fields is V gene, clone size, J gene, D gene, CDR3 DNA, CDR3 protein. A D gene is named only where the DNA matches it firmly. The size of a clone is reported for some rows only, either as once, few or many, or as a class for expanded clones.

v_gene: TRBV11-3; abundance: once; j_gene: TRBJ1-2; d_gene: TRBD1; CDR3nt: TGTGCCAGCAGCTTAGTCCGGGACAGAATTTTTAACTATGGCTACACCTTC; CDR3aa: CASSLVRDRIFNYGYTF
v_gene: TRBV5-4; abundance: once; j_gene: TRBJ2-7; d_gene: TRBD1; CDR3nt: TGTGCCAGCAGCTTGGGGGACAGCAGTAGCTCCTACGAGCAGTACTTC; CDR3aa: CASSLGDSSSSYEQYF
v_gene: TRBV18; abundance: many; j_gene: TRBJ2-1; d_gene: TRBD2; CDR3nt: TGTGCCAGCTCACTAACTAGCGGGGGCCTTTTCTTC; CDR3aa: CASSLTSGGLFF
v_gene: TRBV6-1; abundance: .; j_gene: TRBJ2-7; d_gene: TRBD1; CDR3nt: TGTGCCAGCAGTGAAGCTTCCGGGACAGGTTCCATCGAGCAGTACTTC; CDR3aa: CASSEASGTGSIEQYF
v_gene: TRBV19; abundance: .; j_gene: TRBJ2-7; d_gene: TRBD1; CDR3nt: TGTGCCAGTAGTATCCGGACAGGGGAATACGAGCAGTACTTC; CDR3aa: CASSIRTGEYEQYF
v_gene: TRBV15; abundance: .; j_gene: TRBJ2-1; d_gene: TRBD1; CDR3nt: TGTGCCACCAGCAGACGGGGACAGGGACGGAGCGGAAGTGAGCAGTTCTTC; CDR3aa: CATSRRGQGRSGSEQFF
v_gene: TRBV15; abundance: .; j_gene: TRBJ1-1; d_gene: .; CDR3nt: TGTGCCACCAGCAGAGGGGGAGACAGGGAAGCTTTCTTT; CDR3aa: CATSRGGDREAFF
v_gene: TRBV4-2; abundance: .; j_gene: TRBJ2-2; d_gene: TRBD2; CDR3nt: TGTGCCAGCAGCCAAGGTAGCGGGGGGGATAGCGGGGAGCTGTTTTTT; CDR3aa: CASSQGSGGDSGELFF
v_gene: TRBV6-5; abundance: .; j_gene: TRBJ1-2; d_gene: .; CDR3nt: TGTGCCAGCAGTTATGCCCCCCACGTAGTTAACTATGGCTACACCTTC; CDR3aa: CASSYAPHVVNYGYTF
v_gene: TRBV5-1; abundance: .; j_gene: TRBJ1-6; d_gene: .; CDR3nt: TGCGCCAGCAGCCGGGGGGACGGGAATTCACCCCTCCACTTT; CDR3aa: CASSRGDGNSPLHF
v_gene: TRBV18; abundance: .; j_gene: TRBJ1-2; d_gene: .; CDR3nt: TGTGCCAGCTCAGCGAAACAGGGTGGTTTTGGTGGCTACACCTTC; CDR3aa: CASSAKQGGFGGYTF
v_gene: TRBV10-2; abundance: .; j_gene: TRBJ1-5; d_gene: .; CDR3nt: TGCGCCAGCAGTGAGTCGTGGTCAAGGAGTCAGCCCCAGCATTTT; CDR3aa: CASSESWSRSQPQHF
v_gene: TRBV5-1; abundance: .; j_gene: TRBJ1-1; d_gene: .; CDR3nt: TGCGCCAGCAGCTCAGAGGGGGATGGCACTGAAGCTTTCTTT; CDR3aa: CASSSEGDGTEAFF
v_gene: TRBV2; abundance: .; j_gene: TRBJ2-7; d_gene: .; CDR3nt: TGTGCCAGCAGAGGGGACATCTACGAGCAGTACTTC; CDR3aa: CASRGDIYEQYF
v_gene: TRBV5-6; abundance: .; j_gene: TRBJ2-2; d_gene: .; CDR3nt: TGTGCCAGCAGCTCCTCCCGGGGAAACACCGGGGAGCTGTTTTTT; CDR3aa: CASSSSRGNTGELFF
v_gene: TRBV6-6; abundance: .; j_gene: TRBJ1-2; d_gene: .; CDR3nt: TGTGCCAGCAGTCAAGAGCGTGAACCTATGGAGGGCTACACCTTC; CDR3aa: CASSQEREPMEGYTF
v_gene: TRBV7-2; abundance: .; j_gene: TRBJ2-5; d_gene: .; CDR3nt: TGTGCCAGCAGCTTAGGGAGGAACCAAGAGACCCAGTACTTC; CDR3aa: CASSLGRNQETQYF
v_gene: TRBV6-5; abundance: .; j_gene: TRBJ2-1; d_gene: .; CDR3nt: TGTGCCAGCAGTTACGAACAGGACTACAATGAGCAGTTCTTC; CDR3aa: CASSYEQDYNEQFF
v_gene: TRBV12-3/TRBV12-4; abundance: .; j_gene: TRBJ2-7; d_gene: TRBD1; CDR3nt: TGTGCCAGCAGTTACGGGACAGGGGTCGAGCAGTACTTC; CDR3aa: CASSYGTGVEQYF
v_gene: TRBV7-9; abundance: .; j_gene: TRBJ2-5; d_gene: TRBD2; CDR3nt: TGTGCCAGCAGCTCGATTACCGGGACTAGCCGTGAGACCCAGTACTTC; CDR3aa: CASSSITGTSRETQYF
v_gene: TRBV2; abundance: .; j_gene: TRBJ1-6; d_gene: .; CDR3nt: TGTGCAAGCAGGTCGCCCACAGCGGACAATTCACCCCTCCACTTT; CDR3aa: CASRSPTADNSPLHF
v_gene: TRBV27; abundance: .; j_gene: TRBJ2-3; d_gene: TRBD1; CDR3nt: TGTGCCAGCAACGTCCAGGGGGCCACAGATACGCAGTATTTT; CDR3aa: CASNVQGATDTQYF
v_gene: TRBV7-3; abundance: once; j_gene: TRBJ2-1; d_gene: .; CDR3nt: TGTGCCAGCAGCTTGTCGGGGAGTGAGCAGTTCTTC; CDR3aa: CASSLSGSEQFF
v_gene: TRBV6-5; abundance: .; j_gene: TRBJ1-1; d_gene: .; CDR3nt: TGTGCCAGCAGTTACTCGAGCGCGGGAACTGAAGCTTTCTTT; CDR3aa: CASSYSSAGTEAFF
v_gene: TRBV3-1/TRBV3-2; abundance: .; j_gene: TRBJ1-5; d_gene: TRBD1; CDR3nt: TGTGCCAGCAGCCTGGGACAGGCCGCCCGTCAGCCCCAGCATTTT; CDR3aa: CASSLGQAARQPQHF
v_gene: TRBV15; abundance: .; j_gene: TRBJ2-1; d_gene: TRBD2; CDR3nt: TGTGCCACCAGCACGCCGTTATTAAGCGGGAGTTTGTACAATGAGCAGTTCTTC; CDR3aa: CATSTPLLSGSLYNEQFF
v_gene: TRBV19; abundance: .; j_gene: TRBJ2-5; d_gene: .; CDR3nt: TGTGCCAGTAGTCTGCAGGGTTTAGAAGAGACCCAGTACTTC; CDR3aa: CASSLQGLEETQYF
v_gene: TRBV19; abundance: .; j_gene: TRBJ1-2; d_gene: .; CDR3nt: TGTGCCAGTAGTATTTTCGGGGAAATCTATGGCTACACCTTC; CDR3aa: CASSIFGEIYGYTF
v_gene: TRBV18; abundance: .; j_gene: TRBJ1-1; d_gene: TRBD1; CDR3nt: TGTGCCAGCTCACCATTTTCGGGACAGAGTTCAACTGAAGCTTTCTTT; CDR3aa: CASSPFSGQSSTEAFF
v_gene: TRBV29-1; abundance: .; j_gene: TRBJ1-2; d_gene: TRBD1; CDR3nt: TGCAGCGTTGGTGGGACAGGGAATACTAACTATGGCTACACCTTC; CDR3aa: CSVGGTGNTNYGYTF
v_gene: TRBV5-1; abundance: once; j_gene: TRBJ1-2; d_gene: .; CDR3nt: TGCGCCAGCAGCTTGGCAGAAAACTATGGCTACACCTTC; CDR3aa: CASSLAENYGYTF
v_gene: TRBV2; abundance: .; j_gene: TRBJ2-7; d_gene: .; CDR3nt: TGTGCCAGCAGTGAAGGGGTTAGCGACTCCTACGAGCAGTACTTC; CDR3aa: CASSEGVSDSYEQYF
v_gene: TRBV9; abundance: .; j_gene: TRBJ2-1; d_gene: TRBD1; CDR3nt: TGTGCCAGCAGCGACCGACAGGGGGAGTACAATGAGCAGTTCTTC; CDR3aa: CASSDRQGEYNEQFF
v_gene: TRBV5-6; abundance: .; j_gene: TRBJ1-2; d_gene: TRBD1; CDR3nt: TGTGCCAGCAGCCTCGGGACAGGGGCTAACTATGGCTACACCTTC; CDR3aa: CASSLGTGANYGYTF
v_gene: TRBV29-1; abundance: .; j_gene: TRBJ1-4; d_gene: .; CDR3nt: TGCAGCGTGCGACAGGCCCTAAATGAAAAACTGTTTTTT; CDR3aa: CSVRQALNEKLFF
v_gene: TRBV28; abundance: .; j_gene: TRBJ2-7; d_gene: TRBD1; CDR3nt: TGTGCCAGCAGCTTACAGGGGACCGGCTACGAGCAGTACTTC; CDR3aa: CASSLQGTGYEQYF
v_gene: TRBV29-1; abundance: .; j_gene: TRBJ2-3; d_gene: .; CDR3nt: TGCAGCGTTGCCGCAGGGCTGATAGATACGCAGTATTTT; CDR3aa: CSVAAGLIDTQYF
v_gene: TRBV4-1; abundance: .; j_gene: TRBJ2-1; d_gene: TRBD2; CDR3nt: TGCGCCAGCAGCCAACTGCGGGAGCTCTATGAGCAGTTCTTC; CDR3aa: CASSQLRELYEQFF
v_gene: TRBV9; abundance: many; j_gene: TRBJ2-1; d_gene: TRBD2; CDR3nt: TGTGCCAGCAGCGTAATGGCGGGAGGTATCAATGAGCAGTTCTTC; CDR3aa: CASSVMAGGINEQFF
v_gene: TRBV5-4; abundance: .; j_gene: TRBJ2-1; d_gene: TRBD2; CDR3nt: TGTGCCAGCACCCCGGGGGGACCCAGCAACAATGAGCAGTTCTTC; CDR3aa: CASTPGGPSNNEQFF
v_gene: TRBV20-1; abundance: .; j_gene: TRBJ1-2; d_gene: .; CDR3nt: TGCAGTGCTAGTCCAGGGGCCTCGGCTAACTATGGCTACACCTTC; CDR3aa: CSASPGASANYGYTF